This entry features one T cell receptor beta chain sequence. Its specific antigen is unknown. No base quality values were provided; no much bigger clone lies one nucleotide off. The immunoSEQ Assay, a bias-controlled multiplex PCR, was used to amplify TCRbeta CDR3 regions from genomic DNA. As for how the authors treated the data: The number of nucleated cells in each sample was estimated from the amplification of reference gene primers within the assay. To quantify the absolute abundance of each unique TCRbeta CDR3 rearrangement, sequence reads were collapsed and filtered. For each sample, productive Simpson clonality was calculated by taking the square root of Simpson's diversity index across productive rearrangements. TCRdb stores this immuneACCESS table with in-frame sequences only. Part of the clones is absent; in the studies checked, under half of the shortfall reflects unresolved V genes, and no reason is known for the rest. V and J calls and clone size are those listed in that table; D and trimming were worked out from the DNA. The table for this sample lists about 190,000 clones; about 88% of them were counted only once. The ten largest clones take up around 6.6% of the sample.

V trim: 0 bases; J trim: 0 bases; unmatched bases: 11. CDR1 and CDR2 are read off the germline V gene as LGHNA and YNFKEQ. There are 18 amino acids in the CDR3, from cysteine to phenylalanine inclusive. Left in the record is the CDR3 DNA by itself, 54 bases read in frame from the first base. The sample belongs to a study of blood T cell repertoires in COVID-19 (dated by TCRdb to 2018 to 2020). A note on the overall study: Samples from collaborators originated in the United States, Italy and Spain and spanned both the acute and convalescent phases of COVID-19. Nearly every sample came with metadata listing a de-identified subject ID, COVID-19 status, age in years and sex. The repertoires were released in a freely available public database intended as a resource for research on the immune response to SARS-CoV-2. The dataset comprised deeply sampled blood TCRbeta repertoires from subjects exposed to, actively infected with, or recovered from COVID-19. The samples were drawn from the first 160 participants of the ongoing ImmuneRACE study and from over a thousand subjects provided by 6 global collaborators. The prospective study material was composed of cDNA or gDNA derived from T cells, B-cell-depleted T cells, or PBMCs. HLA class I and class II types, where available, came from metadata supplied by the sample provider rather than from assay-based typing.

A second Seattle source provided samples from volunteer blood donors who had recovered from COVID-19. Whole blood was collected in K2EDTA tubes by collaborating institutions according to the institutions' own protocols. For TCRbeta analysis, collaborators shipped samples in one of three forms: frozen whole blood, isolated PBMCs, or DNA extracted from either of those sample types. Overall study outcomes, separate from this receptor: The quantity of clinical and demographic metadata differed by source and by participant and was supplied without curation.

The origin of this receptor is a woman aged 40 to 50 who had recovered from COVID-19. Sequences were obtained from peripheral blood. The chain uses TRBV4-2 and TRBJ2-7; 7 bases in between match TRBD2. DNA sequence: TGTGCCAGCAGCCAAGAAACCTTAAAAAGGACTAGCTCCTACGAGCAGTACTTC. This is translated as CASSQETLKRTSSYEQYF.